This T cell receptor (beta chain) was captured in a study of blood T cell repertoires in COVID-19. Study information: The cDNA or gDNA used as material had been derived from T cells, B-cell-depleted T cells, or PBMCs.

The CDR3 has 15 residues. Germline V gene data show CDR1 as GTSNPN and CDR2 as SVGIG (reference sequence). V lost 4 bases and J lost 5; bases outside the gene matches: 9. Original processing methods: How many nucleated cells were present was estimated from reference gene primer amplification. Using immunoSEQ multiplex PCR, the repertoire was profiled, and TCRdb retains in-frame clones only, with some absent. V and J calls and clone size are as listed in that table; D and trimming were resolved from the DNA. The table shows approximately 340,000 clones, with 90% to 95% occurring only once. Participants were aged roughly 18 to 89 years from roughly 25 US areas. Donors were grouped by their self-reported clinical history.

This sequence originates from a woman aged 40 to 50 who had been exposed to COVID-19. The rearrangement links TRBV30 to TRBJ2-1; TRBD1 aligns across 9 bases. The specimen was PBMCs or T cells enriched from blood (not recorded which). The CDR3, as DNA: TGTGCCTGGACCTTAGACAGGGGGTACAACAATGAGCAGTTCTTC. Encoded protein: CAWTLDRGYNNEQFF.